The source of this T cell receptor beta chain is a study of pediatric ulcerative colitis. Study-wide background: Disease was pancolitis in several and left-sided in two, histology-confirmed.

Comments on this clone: What it recognizes is unknown.

The survey-level immunoSEQ assay was used. Libraries were prepared by immunoSEQ multiplex PCR; TCRdb keeps only in-frame clonotypes and omits some of them. The profile shows 30,000 to 40,000 clones, about 81% of them singletons. This CDR3 has 12 amino acids. Per the germline V gene, CDR1 is GTSNPN and CDR2 is SVGIG (reference sequence). Rectal tissue came from one to two pinch biopsies taken at colonoscopy. The study's findings and limits: No controls had the two rectal clonotypes shared by ulcerative colitis patients. Blood-rectal clonal overlap within each person was significantly higher in ulcerative colitis patients than controls.

V is TRBV30 and J is TRBJ2-5; perhaps TRBD1 as D (5 bases). The J call could be wrong; TRBJ2-7 is a better fit for the DNA end. This TCR derives from a boy aged 5-17 years with mild ulcerative colitis. The sample was gut tissue. CDR3 protein: CAWSADSYEQYF. CDR3 DNA sequence: TGTGCCTGGAGCGCTGACAGCTACGAGCAGTACTTC.